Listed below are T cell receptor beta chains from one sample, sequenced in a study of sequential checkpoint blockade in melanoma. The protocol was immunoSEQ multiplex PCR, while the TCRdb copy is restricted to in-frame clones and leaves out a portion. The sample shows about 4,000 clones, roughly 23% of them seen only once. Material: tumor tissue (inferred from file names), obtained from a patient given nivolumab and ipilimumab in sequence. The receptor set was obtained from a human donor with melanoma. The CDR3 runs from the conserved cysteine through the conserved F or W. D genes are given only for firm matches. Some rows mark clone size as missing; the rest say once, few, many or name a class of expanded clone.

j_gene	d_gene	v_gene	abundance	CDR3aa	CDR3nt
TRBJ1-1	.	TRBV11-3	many	CASSLGGNMNTEAFF	TGTGCCAGCAGCTTGGGGGGGAATATGAACACTGAAGCTTTCTTT
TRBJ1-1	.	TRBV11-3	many	CASSTLSGAQSEAFF	TGTGCCAGCAGCACTTTATCAGGGGCGCAGTCTGAAGCTTTCTTT
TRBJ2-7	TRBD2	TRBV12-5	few	CASNGGLVFSEQYF	TGTGCCAGCAACGGGGGACTAGTATTCTCCGAGCAGTACTTC
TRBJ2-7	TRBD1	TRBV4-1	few	CASSQDRQGGYEQYF	TGCGCCAGCAGCCAAGACCGACAGGGGGGCTACGAGCAGTACTTC
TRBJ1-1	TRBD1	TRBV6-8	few	CASSYSRDRGLNTEAFF	TGTGCCAGCAGTTACTCCCGGGACAGGGGGCTGAACACTGAAGCTTTCTTT
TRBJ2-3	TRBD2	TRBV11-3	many	CASSSLAGGRGTDTQYF	TGTGCCAGCAGCTCCTTAGCGGGGGGGCGGGGCACAGATACGCAGTATTTT
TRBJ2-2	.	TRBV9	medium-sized	CASSVATGELFF	TGTGCCAGCAGCGTAGCTACCGGGGAGCTGTTTTTT
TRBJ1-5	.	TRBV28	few	CASSLRLNSNQPQHF	TGTGCCAGCAGTTTACGGTTAAATAGCAATCAGCCCCAGCATTTT
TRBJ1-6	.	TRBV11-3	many	CASSLEGGVVSPLHF	TGTGCCAGCAGCTTGGAAGGGGGGGTGGTCTCACCCCTCCACTTT
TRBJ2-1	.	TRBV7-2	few	CASSLNDYNEQFF	TGTGCCAGCAGCCTTAACGATTACAATGAGCAGTTCTTC
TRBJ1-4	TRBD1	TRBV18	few	CASSLSTGDEKLFF	TGTGCCAGCTCACTTAGTACAGGGGATGAAAAACTGTTTTTT
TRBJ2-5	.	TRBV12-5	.	CASNHNSQETQYF	TGTGCCAGCAATCATAACAGCCAAGAGACCCAGTACTTC
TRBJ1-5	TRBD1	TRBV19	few	CASSIVRDRNQPQHF	TGTGCCAGTAGTATAGTACGGGACAGAAATCAGCCCCAGCATTTT
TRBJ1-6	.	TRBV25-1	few	CASSDLQGSPLHF	TGTGCCAGCAGTGATTTACAGGGTTCACCCCTCCACTTT
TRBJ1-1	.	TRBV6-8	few	CASSRGLGDGGSGAFF	TGTGCCAGCAGCCGGGGTTTGGGGGACGGAGGGTCCGGAGCTTTCTTT
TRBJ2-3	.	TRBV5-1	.	CASSGRARMVGDTQYF	TGCGCCAGCAGCGGGCGGGCTAGGATGGTCGGAGATACGCAGTATTTT
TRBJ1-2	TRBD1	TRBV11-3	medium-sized	CASSPGTGQRYGYTF	TGTGCCAGCAGCCCCGGGACAGGGCAACGTTATGGCTACACCTTC
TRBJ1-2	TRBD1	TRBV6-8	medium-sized	CASRPAGTGGAGGDGYTF	TGTGCCAGCAGACCCGCCGGGACAGGGGGCGCAGGGGGTGATGGCTACACCTTC
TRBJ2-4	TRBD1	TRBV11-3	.	CASSPGTGATIAKNIQYF	TGTGCCAGCAGCCCCGGGACAGGGGCGACTATCGCCAAAAACATTCAGTACTTC
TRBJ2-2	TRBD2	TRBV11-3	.	CASSLSGGAAGELFF	TGTGCCAGCAGCTTAAGCGGGGGGGCCGCCGGGGAGCTGTTTTTT
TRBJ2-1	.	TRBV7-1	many	CASSPRGTKYNEQFF	TGTGCCAGCAGCCCCCGGGGGACGAAATACAATGAGCAGTTCTTC
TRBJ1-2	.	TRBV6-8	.	CATSGGAGGYTF	TGTGCCACCTCCGGGGGGGCGGGTGGCTACACCTTC
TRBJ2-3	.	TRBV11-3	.	CASSAASEAPPDTQYF	TGTGCCAGCAGCGCAGCTAGTGAGGCCCCACCAGATACGCAGTATTTT
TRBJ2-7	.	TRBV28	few	CASRGGGSSYEQYF	TGTGCCAGCAGAGGGGGTGGAAGCTCCTACGAGCAGTACTTC
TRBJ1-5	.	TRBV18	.	CASSPQGVGSNQPQHF	TGTGCCAGCTCACCACAAGGAGTCGGGAGCAATCAGCCCCAGCATTTT
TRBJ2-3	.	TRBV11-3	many	CASSFGQISTDTQYF	TGTGCCAGCAGCTTTGGACAGATTAGCACAGATACGCAGTATTTT
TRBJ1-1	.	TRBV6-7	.	CASSPRDEAFF	TGTGCCAGCAGTCCGAGAGATGAAGCTTTCTTT
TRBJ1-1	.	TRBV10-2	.	CASSDPGTVNTEAFF	TGCGCCAGCAGTGACCCCGGGACGGTGAACACTGAAGCTTTCTTT
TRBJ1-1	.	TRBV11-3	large	CASSLVIGAFTEAFF	TGTGCCAGCAGCTTAGTAATTGGGGCATTCACTGAAGCTTTCTTT
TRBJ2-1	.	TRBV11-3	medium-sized	CASKLNSRRAVEQFF	TGTGCCAGCAAGCTTAATTCTCGCAGGGCAGTTGAGCAGTTCTTC
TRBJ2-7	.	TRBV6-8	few	CASRKTGASYEQYF	TGTGCCAGCCGGAAAACGGGTGCCTCCTACGAGCAGTACTTC
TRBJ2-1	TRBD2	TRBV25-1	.	CASSESSGGAIFEQFF	TGTGCCAGCAGTGAATCCTCGGGGGGGGCCATATTTGAGCAGTTCTTC
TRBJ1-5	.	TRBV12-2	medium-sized	CASKDRESNQPQHF	TGTGCCAGTAAAGACAGGGAAAGCAATCAGCCCCAGCATTTT
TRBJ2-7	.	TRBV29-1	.	CSALEDSYEQYF	TGCAGCGCATTGGAGGACTCCTACGAGCAGTACTTC
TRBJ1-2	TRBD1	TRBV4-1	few	CASSQGRTGPFGYTF	TGCGCCAGCAGCCAAGGGAGGACAGGGCCTTTTGGCTACACCTTC
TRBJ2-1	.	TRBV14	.	CASSPGLTALYNEQFF	TGTGCCAGCAGCCCAGGACTAACGGCGCTCTACAATGAGCAGTTCTTC
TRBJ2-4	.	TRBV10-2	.	CASSEMGGRAKNIQYF	TGCGCCAGCAGTGAGATGGGGGGTAGGGCCAAAAACATTCAGTACTTC
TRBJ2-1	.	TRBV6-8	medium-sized	CASSYSRLKGPSSYNEQFF	TGTGCCAGCAGTTACTCGAGGTTGAAGGGGCCGAGCTCCTACAATGAGCAGTTCTTC
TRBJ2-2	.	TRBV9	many	CASSTDSAFGELFF	TGTGCCAGCAGCACCGACTCGGCGTTCGGGGAGCTGTTTTTT
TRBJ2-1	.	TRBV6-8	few	CASSYPLSTVQREQFF	TGTGCCAGCAGTTACCCATTATCTACAGTTCAACGGGAGCAGTTCTTC
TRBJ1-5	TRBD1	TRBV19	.	CASSITRDRTFQPQHF	TGTGCCAGTAGTATTACCCGGGACAGGACTTTTCAGCCCCAGCATTTT
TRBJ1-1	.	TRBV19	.	CASSIEPGWNTEAFF	TGTGCCAGTAGTATAGAGCCGGGGTGGAACACTGAAGCTTTCTTT
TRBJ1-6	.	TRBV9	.	CASSPWAQGNSPLHF	TGTGCCAGCAGCCCGTGGGCCCAAGGGAATTCACCCCTCCACTTT
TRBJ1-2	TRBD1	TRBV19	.	CASRTGGSGRDGYTF	TGTGCCAGTAGGACAGGGGGCTCCGGTCGCGATGGCTACACCTTC
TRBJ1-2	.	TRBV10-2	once	CATSTGFNYGYTF	TGCGCCACCTCGACCGGATTTAACTATGGCTACACCTTC
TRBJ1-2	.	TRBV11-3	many	CASSPGESNYGYTF	TGTGCCAGCAGCCCCGGAGAATCTAACTATGGCTACACCTTC
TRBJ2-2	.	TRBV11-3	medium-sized	CASSRQGGSNTGELFF	TGTGCCAGCAGCCGTCAGGGCGGATCAAACACCGGGGAGCTGTTTTTT
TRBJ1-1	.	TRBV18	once	CASSPTAVNTEAFF	TGTGCCAGCTCACCAACAGCCGTGAACACTGAAGCTTTCTTT
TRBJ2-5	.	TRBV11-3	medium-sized	CASSSLGGGLQETQYF	TGTGCCAGCAGCTCCCTGGGAGGGGGGCTTCAAGAGACCCAGTACTTC
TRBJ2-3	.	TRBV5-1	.	CASSLGRRVTDTQYF	TGCGCCAGCAGCTTGGGGCGTCGGGTTACAGATACGCAGTATTTT
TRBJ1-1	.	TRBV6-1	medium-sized	CASSEVEGSGTEAFF	TGTGCCAGCAGTGAAGTCGAGGGGAGTGGGACTGAAGCTTTCTTT
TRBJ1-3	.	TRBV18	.	CASSLAGTGNTIYF	TGTGCCAGCTCTCTCGCTGGAACTGGAAACACCATATATTTT
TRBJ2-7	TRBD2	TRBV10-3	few	CAISESLAGGTEQYF	TGTGCCATCAGTGAGTCCCTAGCGGGGGGTACCGAGCAGTACTTC
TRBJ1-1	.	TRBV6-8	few	CASREQRNTEAFF	TGTGCCAGCAGGGAACAGCGGAACACTGAAGCTTTCTTT
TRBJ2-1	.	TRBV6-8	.	CASSYEGLEQFF	TGTGCCAGCAGTTACGAGGGACTGGAGCAGTTCTTC